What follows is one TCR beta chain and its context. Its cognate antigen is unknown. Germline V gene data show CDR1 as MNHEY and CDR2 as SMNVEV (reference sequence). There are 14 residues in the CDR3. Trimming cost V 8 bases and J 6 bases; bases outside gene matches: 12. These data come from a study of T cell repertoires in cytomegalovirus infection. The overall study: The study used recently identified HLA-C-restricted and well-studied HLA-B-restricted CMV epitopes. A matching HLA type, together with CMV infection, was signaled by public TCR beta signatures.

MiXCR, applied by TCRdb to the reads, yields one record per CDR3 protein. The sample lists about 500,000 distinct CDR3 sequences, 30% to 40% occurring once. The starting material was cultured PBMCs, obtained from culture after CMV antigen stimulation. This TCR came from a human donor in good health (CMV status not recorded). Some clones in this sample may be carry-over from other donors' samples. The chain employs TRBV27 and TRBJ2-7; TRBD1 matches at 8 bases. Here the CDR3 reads CASSSLRGLVEQYF. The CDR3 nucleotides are TGTGCCAGCTCGTCACTCAGGGGGCTCGTCGAGCAGTACTTC.